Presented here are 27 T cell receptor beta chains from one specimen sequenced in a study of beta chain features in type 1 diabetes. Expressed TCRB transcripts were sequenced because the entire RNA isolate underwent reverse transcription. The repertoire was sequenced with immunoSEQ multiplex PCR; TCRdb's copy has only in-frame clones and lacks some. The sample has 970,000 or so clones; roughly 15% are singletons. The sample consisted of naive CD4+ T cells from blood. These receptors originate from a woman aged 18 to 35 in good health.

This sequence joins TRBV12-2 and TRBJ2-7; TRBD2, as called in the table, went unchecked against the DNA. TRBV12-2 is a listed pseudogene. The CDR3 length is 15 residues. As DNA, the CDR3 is TGTGCAAGTCCCTCGCCGGGACTCGGGCCCTACGAGCAGTACTTC. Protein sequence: CASPSPGLGPYEQYF.

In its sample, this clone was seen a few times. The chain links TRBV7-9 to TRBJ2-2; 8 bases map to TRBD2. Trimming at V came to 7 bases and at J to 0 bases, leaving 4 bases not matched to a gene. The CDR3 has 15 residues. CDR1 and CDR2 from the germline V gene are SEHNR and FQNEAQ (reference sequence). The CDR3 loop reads CASTLGLANTGELFF. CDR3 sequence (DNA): TGTGCCAGCACCTTGGGACTAGCGAACACCGGGGAGCTGTTTTTT. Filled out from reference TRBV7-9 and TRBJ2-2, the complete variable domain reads DTGVSQNPRHKITKRGQNVTFRCDPISEHNRLYWYRQTLGQGPEFLTYFQNEAQLEKSRLLSDRFSAERPKGSFSTLEIQRTEQGDSAMYLCASTLGLANTGELFFGEGSRLTVL.

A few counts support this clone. CDR3 loop: CASIKQSSGANVLTF. As DNA, the CDR3 is TGTGCCAGCATCAAACAGAGCTCTGGGGCCAACGTCCTGACTTTC. The V gene is TRBV6-6, the J gene TRBJ2-6; D is ambiguous. The germline V and J ends were trimmed by 7 bases and 0 bases, with 10 bases remaining between them. Germline V gives CDR1 MNHNY, CDR2 SVGAGI (reference sequence). The CDR3 has 15 amino acids.

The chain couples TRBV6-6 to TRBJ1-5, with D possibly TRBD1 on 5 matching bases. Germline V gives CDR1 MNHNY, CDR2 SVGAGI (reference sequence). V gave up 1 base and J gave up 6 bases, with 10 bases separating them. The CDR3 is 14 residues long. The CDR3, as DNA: TGTGCCAGCAGTTACTGGGGGGAGGGTCAGCCCCAGCATTTT. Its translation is CASSYWGEGQPQHF.

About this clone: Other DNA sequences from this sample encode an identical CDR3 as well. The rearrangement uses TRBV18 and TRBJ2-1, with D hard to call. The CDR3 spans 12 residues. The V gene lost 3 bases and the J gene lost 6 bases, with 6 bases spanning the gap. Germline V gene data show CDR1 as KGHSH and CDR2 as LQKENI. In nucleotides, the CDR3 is TGTGCCAGCTCACCCGGTGGCAATGAGCAGTTCTTC. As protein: CASSPGGNEQFF. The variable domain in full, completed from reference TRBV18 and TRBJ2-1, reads NAGVMQNPRHLVRRRGQEARLRCSPMKGHSHVYWYRQLPEEGLKFMVYLQKENIIDESGMPKERFSAEFPKEGPSILRIQQVVRGDSAAYFCASSPGGNEQFFGPGTRLTVL.

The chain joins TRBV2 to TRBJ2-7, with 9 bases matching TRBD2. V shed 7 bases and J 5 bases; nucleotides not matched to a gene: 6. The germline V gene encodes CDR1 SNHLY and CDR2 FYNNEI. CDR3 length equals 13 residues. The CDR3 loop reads CASKTSGTHEQYF. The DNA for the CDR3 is TGTGCCAGCAAGACTAGCGGAACCCACGAGCAGTACTTC.

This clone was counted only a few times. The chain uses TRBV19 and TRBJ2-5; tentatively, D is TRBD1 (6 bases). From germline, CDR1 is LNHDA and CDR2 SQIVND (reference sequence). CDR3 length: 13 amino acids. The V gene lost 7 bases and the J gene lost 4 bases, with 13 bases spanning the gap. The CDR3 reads CASTNTGRETQYF. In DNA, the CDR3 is TGTGCCAGTACCAACACAGGGAGAGAGACCCAGTACTTC.

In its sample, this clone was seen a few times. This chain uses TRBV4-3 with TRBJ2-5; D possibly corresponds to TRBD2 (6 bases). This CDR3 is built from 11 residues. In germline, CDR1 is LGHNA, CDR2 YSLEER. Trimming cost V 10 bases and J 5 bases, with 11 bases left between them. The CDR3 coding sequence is TGCGCCACCGGGGGTTGGGAGACCCAGTACTTC. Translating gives CATGGWETQYF.

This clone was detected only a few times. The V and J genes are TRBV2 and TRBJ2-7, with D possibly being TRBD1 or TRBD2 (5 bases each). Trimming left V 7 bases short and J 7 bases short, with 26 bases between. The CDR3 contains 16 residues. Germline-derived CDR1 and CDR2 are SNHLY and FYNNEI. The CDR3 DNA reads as TGTGCCAGCACTTTCAGGATCGGGACCTCACCTCGGGAGCAGTACTTC. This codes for CASTFRIGTSPREQYF.

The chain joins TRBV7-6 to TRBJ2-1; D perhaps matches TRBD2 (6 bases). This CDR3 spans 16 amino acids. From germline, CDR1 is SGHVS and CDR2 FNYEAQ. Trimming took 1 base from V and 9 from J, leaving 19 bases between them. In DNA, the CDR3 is TGTGCCAGCAGCTTAGGCGGCGGGACCGGTCCGACTGAGCAGTTCTTC. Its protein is CASSLGGGTGPTEQFF. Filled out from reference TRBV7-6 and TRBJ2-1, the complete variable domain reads GAGVSQSPRYKVTKRGQDVALRCDPISGHVSLYWYRQALGQGPEFLTYFNYEAQQDKSGLPNDRFSAERPEGSISTLTIQRTEQRDSAMYRCASSLGGGTGPTEQFFGPGTRLTVL.

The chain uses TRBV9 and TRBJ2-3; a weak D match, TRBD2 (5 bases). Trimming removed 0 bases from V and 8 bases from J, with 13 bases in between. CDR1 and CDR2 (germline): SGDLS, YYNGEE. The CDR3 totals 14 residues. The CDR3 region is CASSVGSGTFTQYF. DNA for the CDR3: TGTGCCAGCAGCGTAGGGAGCGGAACTTTTACGCAGTATTTT.

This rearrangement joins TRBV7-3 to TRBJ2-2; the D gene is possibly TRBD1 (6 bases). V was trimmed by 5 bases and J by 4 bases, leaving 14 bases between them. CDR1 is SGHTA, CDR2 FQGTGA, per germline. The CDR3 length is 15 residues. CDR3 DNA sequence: TGTGCCAGCAGCCCCGACAGGCCCCTCACCGGGGAGCTGTTTTTT. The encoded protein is CASSPDRPLTGELFF.

Here the CDR3 reads CASSLGAYGGNEQFF. CDR3 bases: TGTGCCAGCAGCTTAGGAGCATATGGGGGGAATGAGCAGTTCTTC. The chain links TRBV11-1 to TRBJ2-1, with TRBD2 as a possible D gene (6 bases). V lost 1 base, J lost 7 bases, and 14 bases lay in between. Germline lookup yields CDR1 SGHAT and CDR2 FQDESV (reference sequence). The CDR3 runs to 15 residues.

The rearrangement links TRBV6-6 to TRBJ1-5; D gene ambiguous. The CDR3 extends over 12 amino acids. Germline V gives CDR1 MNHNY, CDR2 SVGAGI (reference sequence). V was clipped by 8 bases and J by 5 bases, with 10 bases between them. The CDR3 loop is CASLGYDQPQHF. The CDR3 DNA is TGTGCCAGCCTGGGTTACGATCAGCCCCAGCATTTT.

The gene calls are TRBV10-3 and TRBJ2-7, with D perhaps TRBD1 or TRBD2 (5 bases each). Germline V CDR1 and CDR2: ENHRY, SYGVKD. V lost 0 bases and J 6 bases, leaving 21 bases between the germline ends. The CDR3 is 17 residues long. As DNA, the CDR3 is TGTGCCATCAGTGAGTCGGTTTTCCCGGGACGGGCGGGCGAGCAGTACTTC. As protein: CAISESVFPGRAGEQYF.

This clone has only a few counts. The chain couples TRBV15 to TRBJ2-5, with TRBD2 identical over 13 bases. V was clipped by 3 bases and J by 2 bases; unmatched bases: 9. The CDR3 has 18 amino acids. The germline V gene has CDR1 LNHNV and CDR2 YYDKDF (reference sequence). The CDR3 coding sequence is TGTGCCACCAGCAGTGGGGTACTAGCGGGAGGGAGTCAAGAGACCCAGTACTTC. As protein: CATSSGVLAGGSQETQYF.

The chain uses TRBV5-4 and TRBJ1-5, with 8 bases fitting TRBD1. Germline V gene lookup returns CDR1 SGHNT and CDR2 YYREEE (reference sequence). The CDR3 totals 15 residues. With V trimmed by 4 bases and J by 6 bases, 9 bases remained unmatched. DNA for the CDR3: TGTGCCAGCAGCCAGGGGACAGGCCGTTTTCAGCCCCAGCATTTT. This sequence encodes CASSQGTGRFQPQHF. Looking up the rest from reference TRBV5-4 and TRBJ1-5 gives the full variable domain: ETGVTQSPTHLIKTRGQQVTLRCSSQSGHNTVSWYQQALGQGPQFIFQYYREEENGRGNFPPRFSGLQFPNYSSELNVNALELDDSALYLCASSQGTGRFQPQHFGDGTRLSIL.

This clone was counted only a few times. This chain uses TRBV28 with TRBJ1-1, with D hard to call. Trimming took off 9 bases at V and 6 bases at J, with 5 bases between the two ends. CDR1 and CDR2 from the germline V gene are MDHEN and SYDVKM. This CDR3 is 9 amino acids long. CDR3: CARGPEAFF. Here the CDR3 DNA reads TGTGCCAGGGGTCCTGAAGCTTTCTTT.

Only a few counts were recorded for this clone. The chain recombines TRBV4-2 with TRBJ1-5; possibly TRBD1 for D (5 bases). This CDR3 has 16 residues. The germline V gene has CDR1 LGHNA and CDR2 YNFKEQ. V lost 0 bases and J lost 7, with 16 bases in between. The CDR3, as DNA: TGTGCCAGCAGCCAAGAGCTCCAGGGTTACGGGCAGCCCCAGCATTTT. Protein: CASSQELQGYGQPQHF.

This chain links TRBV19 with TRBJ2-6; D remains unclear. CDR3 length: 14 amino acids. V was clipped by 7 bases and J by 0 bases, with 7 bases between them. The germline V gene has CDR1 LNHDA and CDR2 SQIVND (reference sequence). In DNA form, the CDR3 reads TGTGCCAGTAAGCGAGTCTCTGGGGCCAACGTCCTGACTTTC. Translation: CASKRVSGANVLTF.

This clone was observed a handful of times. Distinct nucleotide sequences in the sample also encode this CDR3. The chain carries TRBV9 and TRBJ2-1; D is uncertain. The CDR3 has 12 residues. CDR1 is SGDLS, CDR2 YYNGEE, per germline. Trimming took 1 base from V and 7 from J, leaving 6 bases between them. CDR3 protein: CASSVTGNEQFF. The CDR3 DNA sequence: TGTGCCAGCAGCGTAACCGGAAATGAGCAGTTCTTC.

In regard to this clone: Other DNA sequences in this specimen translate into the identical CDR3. CDR3 protein: CASSPLETQYF. The CDR3 nucleotides are TGTGCCAGCAGCCCTTTGGAGACCCAGTACTTC. The J gene is TRBJ2-5, the V gene TRBV7-9; D call uncertain. The CDR3 has 11 amino acids. CDR1 is SEHNR, CDR2 FQNEAQ, per germline (reference sequence). The V end was cut by 5 bases, the J end by 5 bases, with 6 bases between.

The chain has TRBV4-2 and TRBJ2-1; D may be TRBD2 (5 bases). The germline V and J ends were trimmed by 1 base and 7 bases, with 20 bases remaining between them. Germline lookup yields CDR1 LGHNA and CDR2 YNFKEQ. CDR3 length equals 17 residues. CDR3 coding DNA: TGTGCCAGCAGCCAAGGGTCCGATCTTACCGAGGGAAATGAGCAGTTCTTC. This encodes CASSQGSDLTEGNEQFF.

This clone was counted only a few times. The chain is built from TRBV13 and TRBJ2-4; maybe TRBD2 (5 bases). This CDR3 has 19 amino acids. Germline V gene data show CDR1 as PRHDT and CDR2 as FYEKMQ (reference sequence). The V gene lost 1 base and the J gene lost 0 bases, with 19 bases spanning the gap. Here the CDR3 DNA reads TGTGCCAGCAGCTTAGAGGGTCGGGGAACAAAACTAGCCAAAAACATTCAGTACTTC. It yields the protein CASSLEGRGTKLAKNIQYF.

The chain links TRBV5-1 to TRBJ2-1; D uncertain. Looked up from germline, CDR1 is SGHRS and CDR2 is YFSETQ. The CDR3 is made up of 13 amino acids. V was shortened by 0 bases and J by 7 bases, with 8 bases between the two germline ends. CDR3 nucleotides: TGCGCCAGCAGCTTGGACAGCCTTAATGAGCAGTTCTTC. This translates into CASSLDSLNEQFF.

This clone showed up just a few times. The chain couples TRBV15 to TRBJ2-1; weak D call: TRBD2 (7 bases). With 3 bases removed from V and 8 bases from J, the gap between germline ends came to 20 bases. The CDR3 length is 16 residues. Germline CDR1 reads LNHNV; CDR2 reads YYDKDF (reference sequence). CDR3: CATSRTPGAGAHEQFF. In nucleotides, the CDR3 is TGTGCCACCAGCAGGACCCCGGGGGCGGGAGCCCATGAGCAGTTCTTC.

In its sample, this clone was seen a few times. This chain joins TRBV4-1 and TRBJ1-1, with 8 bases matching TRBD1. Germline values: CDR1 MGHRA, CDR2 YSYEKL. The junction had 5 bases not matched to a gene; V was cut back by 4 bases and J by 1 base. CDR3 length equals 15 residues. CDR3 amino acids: CASSRGQGPNTEAFF. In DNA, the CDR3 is TGCGCCAGCAGCCGAGGACAGGGTCCGAACACTGAAGCTTTCTTT.